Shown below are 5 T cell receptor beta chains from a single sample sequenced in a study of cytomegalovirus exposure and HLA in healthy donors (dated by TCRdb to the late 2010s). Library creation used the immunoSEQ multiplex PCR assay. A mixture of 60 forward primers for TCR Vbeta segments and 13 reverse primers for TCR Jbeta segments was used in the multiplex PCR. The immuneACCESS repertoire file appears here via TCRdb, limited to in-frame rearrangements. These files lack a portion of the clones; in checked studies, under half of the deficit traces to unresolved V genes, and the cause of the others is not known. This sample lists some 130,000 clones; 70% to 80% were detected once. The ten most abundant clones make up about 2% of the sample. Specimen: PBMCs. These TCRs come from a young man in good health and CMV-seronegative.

The CDR3 reads CASRTNREQFF. For the CDR3, the DNA is TGTGCCAGCAGAACAAACAGAGAGCAGTTCTTC. The chain employs TRBV6-6 and TRBJ2-1, with D uncertain. In germline, CDR1 is MNHNY, CDR2 SVGAGI (reference sequence). The V end was cut by 6 bases, the J end by 10 bases, with 10 bases between. The CDR3 contains 11 residues.

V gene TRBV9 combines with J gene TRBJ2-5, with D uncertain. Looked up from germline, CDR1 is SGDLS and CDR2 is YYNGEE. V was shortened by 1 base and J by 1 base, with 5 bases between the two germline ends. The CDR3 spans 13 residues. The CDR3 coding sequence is TGTGCCAGCAGCGTATCTCGCCAAGAGACCCAGTACTTC. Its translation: CASSVSRQETQYF. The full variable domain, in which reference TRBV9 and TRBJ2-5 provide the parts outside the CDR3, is DSGVTQTPKHLITATGQRVTLRCSPRSGDLSVYWYQQSLDQGLQFLIQYYNGEERAKGNILERFSAQQFPDLHSELNLSSLELGDSALYFCASSVSRQETQYFGPGTRLLVL.

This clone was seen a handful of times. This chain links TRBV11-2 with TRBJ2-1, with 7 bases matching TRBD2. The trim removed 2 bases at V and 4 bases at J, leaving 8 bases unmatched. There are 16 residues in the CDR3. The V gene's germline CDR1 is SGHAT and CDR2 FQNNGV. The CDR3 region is CASSLRRAGDYNEQFF. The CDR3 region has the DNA TGTGCCAGCAGCTTAAGGCGGGCGGGGGATTACAATGAGCAGTTCTTC. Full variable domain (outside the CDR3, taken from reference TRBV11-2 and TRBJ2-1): EAGVAQSPRYKIIEKRQSVAFWCNPISGHATLYWYQQILGQGPKLLIQFQNNGVVDDSQLPKDRFSAERLKGVDSTLKIQPAKLEDSAVYLCASSLRRAGDYNEQFFGPGTRLTVL.

DNA of the CDR3: TGTGCCATCAGTGGGGGACTCGAAAGCAATCAGCCCCAGCATTTT. It translates to CAISGGLESNQPQHF. The V and J genes are TRBV10-3 and TRBJ1-5, with TRBD1 as a possible D gene (5 bases). V was cut by 4 bases and J by 1 base, with 11 bases left in between. This CDR3 contains 15 residues. Germline V gives CDR1 ENHRY, CDR2 SYGVKD.

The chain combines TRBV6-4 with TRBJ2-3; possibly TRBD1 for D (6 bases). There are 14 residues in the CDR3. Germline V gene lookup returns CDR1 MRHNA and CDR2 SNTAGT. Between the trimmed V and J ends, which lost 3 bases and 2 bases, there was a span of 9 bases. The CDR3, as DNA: TGTGCCAGCAGTGAACAGGGTTACACAGATACGCAGTATTTT. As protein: CASSEQGYTDTQYF.